The clone carrying this TCR beta chain is termed medium-sized. Trimming took off 7 bases at V and 6 bases at J, with 10 bases between the two ends. Germline-derived CDR1 and CDR2 are MNHEY and SVGAGI. The CDR3 totals 13 residues. Clones were sequenced by immunoSEQ multiplex PCR, and TCRdb holds only the in-frame ones, with some missing. Here the sample spans 55,000 to 70,000 clones, roughly 83% being singletons. The data were taken from a study of OX40 agonist ivuxolimab in advanced cancers. The overall study: People who had prior anti-PD-1, anti-PD-L1 or anti-CTLA-4 therapy could take part, and roughly 44% had some.

Researchers took blood at baseline, on cycle 4 day 1, and on cycle 7 day 1. The J gene is TRBJ1-6, the V gene TRBV6-5, with D uncertain. The sequence derives from an adult with an advanced solid tumor such as melanoma, head and neck, liver or kidney cancer. The specimen comprised CD4+ or CD8+ T cells sorted from blood, sampled in a trial of the OX40 agonist ivuxolimab. The CDR3 reads CASKIWGNSPLHF. Written as DNA, the CDR3 is TGTGCCAGCAAGATCTGGGGTAATTCACCCCTCCACTTT.